These 32 T cell receptor beta chains came from one sample sequenced in a study of shared clonotypes between healthy human individuals (dated by TCRdb to 2020 to 2022). CD8 naive samples were obtained by positive selection for CCR7 among CD45RO-negative cells, yielding a CD45RA+CCR7+ population from which TemRA cells were excluded. The method behind the library was the immunoSEQ multiplex PCR assay. TCRdb carries this immuneACCESS record with in-frame sequences only. Its versions omit some clonotypes, under half of them owing to an unresolved V gene in the studies checked, with the rest unexplained. This sample has about 2 million clones in its table, and about 95% of those were observed once. The ten largest clones add up to roughly 1.2% of the sample. What was sequenced was naive CD8+ T cells sorted from blood. In the paper's terms, the cell subset or site label means: CD45RA+CCR7+. The receptors derive from a man between 18 and 29 years old in good health.

This chain connects TRBV30 to TRBJ2-7; 10 bases map to TRBD1. The CDR3 is made up of 14 amino acids. J was trimmed by 5 bases and V by 0 bases; bases with no gene match: 4. Germline values: CDR1 GTSNPN, CDR2 SVGIG (reference sequence). The CDR3 protein is CAWSVKTGGDEQYF. In DNA, the CDR3 is TGTGCCTGGAGTGTTAAGACAGGGGGCGACGAGCAGTACTTC.

This clone has just one count. The V and J genes are TRBV21-1 and TRBJ1-6. TRBV21-1 is reported as a pseudogene. The CDR3 runs 15 residues. The CDR3 DNA is TGTGCCAGCAGCAAGGTGGGGTGCTATAATTCACCCCTCCACTTT. Its translation: CASSKVGCYNSPLHF.

The chain has TRBV9 and TRBJ2-3; 8 nucleotides align to TRBD2. CDR1 and CDR2 from the germline V gene are SGDLS and YYNGEE. This CDR3 is 15 amino acids long. V lost 7 bases, J lost 3 bases, and 10 bases stayed unmatched. CDR3 DNA: TGTGCCAGCGGTTATAGCGGGGTAGAGACAGATACGCAGTATTTT. Translating gives CASGYSGVETDTQYF.

The chain combines TRBV11-2 with TRBJ2-3; possible D gene TRBD1, 7 bases. Germline values: CDR1 SGHAT, CDR2 FQNNGV. The length of the CDR3 is 16 residues. The germline V and J ends were trimmed by 1 base and 5 bases, with 16 bases remaining between them. The CDR3 here is CASSLVPGGLIDTQYF. In DNA form, the CDR3 reads TGTGCCAGCAGCTTAGTACCAGGGGGGCTGATAGATACGCAGTATTTT. Full variable domain (remainder filled in from reference TRBV11-2 and TRBJ2-3): EAGVAQSPRYKIIEKRQSVAFWCNPISGHATLYWYQQILGQGPKLLIQFQNNGVVDDSQLPKDRFSAERLKGVDSTLKIQPAKLEDSAVYLCASSLVPGGLIDTQYFGPGTRLTVL.

The J gene is TRBJ1-1, the V gene TRBV4-1, with D possibly TRBD1 on 6 matching bases. Germline V lookup: CDR1 MGHRA, CDR2 YSYEKL. The V end was cut by 5 bases, the J end by 6 bases, with 10 bases between. CDR3 size: 12 residues. In nucleotides, the CDR3 is TGCGCCAGCAGCGAGGACAGCCCTGAAGCTTTCTTT. It encodes CASSEDSPEAFF.

On this clone itself: This clone may be a read error of a much larger clone one base away. The sample contains more than one DNA sequence encoding this CDR3. This chain connects TRBV13 to TRBJ1-1, with D hard to call. Per germline, CDR1 PRHDT and CDR2 FYEKMQ (reference sequence). The CDR3 runs 12 residues. V lost 3 bases and J 2 bases, leaving 4 bases between the germline ends. The chain's CDR3 is CASSFGNTEAFF. DNA for the CDR3: TGTGCCAGCAGCTTTGGAAACACTGAAGCTTTCTTT.

This clone was detected only once. The chain combines TRBV9 with TRBJ2-5, with D possibly TRBD2 on 5 matching bases. The CDR3 sequence is 14 residues long. The V gene's germline CDR1 is SGDLS and CDR2 YYNGEE. With 3 bases removed from V and 4 bases from J, the gap between germline ends came to 13 bases. Written as DNA, the CDR3 is TGTGCCAGCAGCGAAAGCGGCGCGGGAGAGACCCAGTACTTC. As protein: CASSESGAGETQYF.

V and J are TRBV7-9 and TRBJ2-7, with 11 bases fitting TRBD2. With V trimmed by 4 bases and J by 0 bases, 5 bases remained unmatched. The CDR3 is 16 residues long. CDR1 and CDR2 from the germline V gene are SEHNR and FQNEAQ (reference sequence). CDR3 sequence (DNA): TGTGCCAGCAGCTCTGAAACTAGCGGGAGCTCCTACGAGCAGTACTTC. This sequence encodes CASSSETSGSSYEQYF.

The chain combines TRBV27 with TRBJ1-1; D gene ambiguous. Germline CDR1 and CDR2: MNHEY and SMNVEV (reference sequence). V shed 7 bases and J shed 5 bases, with 17 bases lying between them. This CDR3 is built from 14 residues. The CDR3 DNA reads as TGTGCCAGCACCGGGGTGAAGGGAAGGACTGAAGCTTTCTTT. Encoded protein: CASTGVKGRTEAFF.

Comment on this clone: Other nucleotide sequences in the sample specify the same CDR3. V gene TRBV29-1 combines with J gene TRBJ2-3; D is unresolved. From germline, CDR1 is SQVTM and CDR2 ANQGSEA. The CDR3 sequence is 13 residues long. The V end was cut by 3 bases, the J end by 1 base, with 8 bases between. The CDR3: CSVEGLGTDTQYF. CDR3 DNA sequence: TGCAGCGTTGAGGGATTGGGCACAGATACGCAGTATTTT.

The chain is built from TRBV28 and TRBJ1-1; the match to TRBD1 covers 8 bases. Trimming removed 3 bases from V and 5 bases from J; junction bases left unmatched: 2. Germline loops: CDR1 MDHEN, CDR2 SYDVKM. The CDR3 spans 13 residues. CDR3: CASSFGTGTEAFF. The CDR3, as DNA: TGTGCCAGCAGTTTCGGGACAGGAACTGAAGCTTTCTTT.

V is TRBV9 and J is TRBJ2-1, with 8 bases matching TRBD2. Germline-derived CDR1 and CDR2 are SGDLS and YYNGEE. Trimming at V came to 0 bases and at J to 8 bases, leaving 7 bases not matched to a gene. This CDR3 region has 15 residues. The DNA for the CDR3 is TGTGCCAGCAGCGTAGCATACACGCGGGGGGATGAGCAGTTCTTC. Its translation is CASSVAYTRGDEQFF.

V gene TRBV4-1 combines with J gene TRBJ1-5, with D uncertain. The CDR3 runs to 17 residues. V lost 0 bases and J 1 base, leaving 13 bases between the germline ends. Germline assignment: CDR1 MGHRA and CDR2 YSYEKL. CDR3 nucleotides: TGCGCCAGCAGCCAAGATCTTTCGGCCAGCAGCAATCAGCCCCAGCATTTT. Protein: CASSQDLSASSNQPQHF.

The CDR3 bases are TGTGCCAGTATTTCGGAGACCCAGTACTTC. It yields the protein CASISETQYF. This chain connects TRBV19 to TRBJ2-5; D is unresolved. V was cut by 7 bases and J by 5 bases, with 5 bases left in between. The length of the CDR3 is 10 residues. Germline V lookup: CDR1 LNHDA, CDR2 SQIVND (reference sequence).

The chain couples TRBV19 to TRBJ1-1; the D gene is possibly TRBD1 (6 bases). CDR3 size: 14 residues. Germline values: CDR1 LNHDA, CDR2 SQIVND (reference sequence). The V end was cut by 8 bases, the J end by 0 bases, with 13 bases between. Written as DNA, the CDR3 is TGTGCCAGTGGTAAGACAGGATTGAACACTGAAGCTTTCTTT. This encodes CASGKTGLNTEAFF.

The V gene is TRBV7-9, the J gene TRBJ2-7; maybe TRBD2 (7 bases). The V and J ends lost 3 bases and 4 bases respectively, with 16 bases between them. Per the germline V gene, CDR1 is SEHNR and CDR2 is FQNEAQ (reference sequence). This CDR3 has 15 residues. CDR3 sequence: CASSLGGGREYEQYF. CDR3 sequence (DNA): TGTGCCAGCAGCTTGGGGGGCGGGAGAGAATACGAGCAGTACTTC.

J is TRBJ2-1 and V is TRBV9, with D tentatively TRBD1 or TRBD2 (5 bases each). The CDR3 is 14 residues long. The germline gives CDR1 SGDLS, CDR2 YYNGEE. V lost 1 base, J lost 6 bases, and 11 bases lay in between. The CDR3 sequence: CASSVWGSGNEQFF. The CDR3 DNA reads as TGTGCCAGCAGCGTATGGGGGTCGGGCAATGAGCAGTTCTTC.

The rearrangement links TRBV6-5 to TRBJ2-5; 9 bases match TRBD2. The germline CDR1 and CDR2 sequences are MNHEY and SVGAGI. The V and J ends lost 6 bases and 3 bases, in that order; junction bases with no gene match: 8. This CDR3 is 15 amino acids long. CDR3: CASRQAGGPEETQYF. The CDR3 nucleotides read TGTGCCAGCAGACAAGCGGGGGGCCCAGAAGAGACCCAGTACTTC.

The V call is TRBV14, the J call TRBJ2-7; tentative D call: TRBD1 (6 bases). Germline lookup yields CDR1 SGHDN and CDR2 FVKESK. The CDR3 has 14 residues. Trimming removed 4 bases at V and 3 bases at J, with 13 bases between. The CDR3 bases are TGTGCCAGCAGCCTACAGGGTCTCGGCTACGAGCAGTACTTC. Translating it yields CASSLQGLGYEQYF.

Points on this clone: Additional DNA sequences in this sample encode the identical CDR3. V usage is TRBV9 and J usage is TRBJ2-7, with TRBD2 matching 7 bases. The length of the CDR3 is 14 residues. Germline lookup yields CDR1 SGDLS and CDR2 YYNGEE. The V segment lost 0 bases and the J segment 3 bases; nucleotides outside the gene matches: 3. The CDR3 coding sequence is TGTGCCAGCAGCGTAGACTGGACTAGCTACGAGCAGTACTTC. As protein: CASSVDWTSYEQYF. Combining the CDR3 with reference TRBV9 and TRBJ2-7 gives the whole variable domain DSGVTQTPKHLITATGQRVTLRCSPRSGDLSVYWYQQSLDQGLQFLIQYYNGEERAKGNILERFSAQQFPDLHSELNLSSLELGDSALYFCASSVDWTSYEQYFGPGTRLTVT.

Only one count was recorded for this clone. The J gene is TRBJ2-7, the V gene TRBV27, with TRBD1 identical over 8 bases. Germline assignment: CDR1 MNHEY and CDR2 SMNVEV (reference sequence). The CDR3 length is 14 residues. Trimming took 6 bases from V and 5 from J; bases not matched to a gene: 9. CDR3 in amino acids: CASRTQGVDHEQYF. The CDR3 DNA reads as TGTGCCAGCAGAACACAGGGGGTCGATCACGAGCAGTACTTC.

The chain is built from TRBV11-2 and TRBJ2-7; the match to TRBD1 covers 10 bases. Germline CDR1 reads SGHAT; CDR2 reads FQNNGV. V dropped 4 bases and J dropped 3; count of bases not matched to a gene: 6. The CDR3 runs to 15 residues. Written as DNA, the CDR3 is TGTGCCAGCAGCTGGGGACAGGGGTTCTTCTACGAGCAGTACTTC. As protein: CASSWGQGFFYEQYF.

The sample holds one count of this clone. The rearrangement joins TRBV27 to TRBJ1-5; perhaps TRBD1 as D (6 bases). This CDR3 region has 16 residues. The germline V gene has CDR1 MNHEY and CDR2 SMNVEV (reference sequence). Trimming removed 5 bases from V and 7 bases from J, with 21 bases in between. The CDR3 DNA reads TGTGCCAGCAGTCCCGGGCCGGGGACACCAAGCCAGCCCCAGCATTTT. Its translation is CASSPGPGTPSQPQHF.

The J gene is TRBJ1-1, the V gene TRBV28; D gene uncertain. With 8 bases removed from V and 2 bases from J, the gap between germline ends came to 6 bases. The germline V gene encodes CDR1 MDHEN and CDR2 SYDVKM. The CDR3 consists of 11 residues. The CDR3 loop reads CASGENTEAFF. The CDR3 DNA reads as TGTGCCAGCGGAGAAAACACTGAAGCTTTCTTT.

The V call is TRBV10-2, the J call TRBJ2-1; 8 bases align to TRBD2. The CDR3 runs 15 residues. The V segment lost 7 bases and the J segment 10 bases; nucleotides outside the gene matches: 15. Germline V lookup: CDR1 WSHSY, CDR2 SAAADI. In nucleotides, the CDR3 is TGCGCCAGCACCCCCAGCGGGGGCCCCTCCGGGGAGCAGTTCTTC. This gives the protein CASTPSGGPSGEQFF.

The gene calls are TRBV11-1 and TRBJ2-7, with D possibly matching TRBD1 (6 bases). The V end was cut by 2 bases, the J end by 1 base, with 12 bases between. The CDR3 totals 15 residues. Germline CDR1 and CDR2: SGHAT and FQDESV (reference sequence). The CDR3 reads CASSLFRGYSYEQYF. The CDR3 region has the DNA TGTGCCAGCAGCTTATTCAGGGGTTATTCCTACGAGCAGTACTTC.

Points on this clone: The same CDR3 can be traced to other DNA sequences in this sample. The CDR3: CASSSGQGQETQYF. The CDR3, as DNA: TGTGCCAGCAGTTCGGGACAGGGGCAGGAGACCCAGTACTTC. The chain employs TRBV7-9 and TRBJ2-5, with 10 bases that match TRBD1. V was pared by 6 bases and J by 5 bases, with 6 bases of the junction left unmatched. Germline CDR1 is SEHNR and CDR2 is FQNEAQ (reference sequence). The CDR3 consists of 14 residues.

CDR3: CASAASGATNEKLFF. The CDR3 DNA sequence: TGTGCCAGCGCGGCCTCAGGGGCAACTAATGAAAAACTGTTTTTT. This chain connects TRBV9 to TRBJ1-4; D possibly corresponds to TRBD1 (6 bases). Germline CDR1 and CDR2: SGDLS and YYNGEE. The germline V and J ends were trimmed by 7 bases and 0 bases, with 13 bases remaining between them. CDR3 length: 15 amino acids.

The V call is TRBV7-9, the J call TRBJ2-5; 14 bases map to TRBD2. The CDR3 runs 16 residues. CDR1 SEHNR and CDR2 FQNEAQ come from the germline V gene (reference sequence). J lost 5 bases, V lost 2 bases, and 4 bases had no gene match. The CDR3 protein is CASSLPGLAGDETQYF. Here the CDR3 DNA reads TGTGCCAGCAGCTTACCGGGACTAGCGGGAGATGAGACCCAGTACTTC.

This chain connects TRBV10-1 to TRBJ1-1; D not certain. The germline V and J ends were trimmed by 8 bases and 2 bases, with 9 bases remaining between them. Germline V gene data show CDR1 as WNHNN and CDR2 as SYGVQD (reference sequence). The CDR3 spans 12 residues. CDR3 amino acids: CASAGTNTEAFF. The CDR3 region has the DNA TGCGCCAGCGCAGGAACCAACACTGAAGCTTTCTTT.

The sample holds one count of this clone. The V and J genes are TRBV14 and TRBJ2-4; TRBD1 or TRBD2 may be the D gene (5 bases each). Trimming shortened V by 2 bases and J by 8 bases, and 16 bases separated the two germline ends. This CDR3 is built from 15 residues. Per the germline V gene, CDR1 is SGHDN and CDR2 is FVKESK. The CDR3 sequence is CASSQIAGPADIQYF. Here the CDR3 DNA reads TGTGCCAGCAGCCAAATCGCAGGGCCAGCGGACATTCAGTACTTC.

The chain recombines TRBV11-3 with TRBJ2-1; tentatively, D is TRBD2 (6 bases). The V end was cut by 3 bases, the J end by 3 bases, with 12 bases between. Germline V CDR1 and CDR2: SGHNT, YENEEA. The length of the CDR3 is 15 residues. The chain's CDR3 is CASSLGRGLYNEQFF. CDR3 sequence (DNA): TGTGCCAGCAGCTTGGGGCGGGGTCTCTACAATGAGCAGTTCTTC.